This T cell receptor beta chain appears in the sequencing data of a study of vaccination and CD4 T cells after COVID-19 (dated by TCRdb to between 2021 and 2022). For context, the study as a whole: SARS-CoV-2 positivity had been established in the convalescent patients by nasal swab PCR, and mild disease was recorded in nine of these patients and severe disease in one. In around ten COVID-19 convalescent patients and a handful of infection-naive healthy vaccine recipients, the spike-specific CD4+ TCR repertoire before mRNA vaccination was compared with the repertoire after mRNA vaccination. Three convalescent patients gave samples both early after vaccination (day 14) and late after vaccination (days 161 to 241). Post-COVID blood samples were collected from convalescent patients a median of roughly 100 days after diagnosis, with a range of about 30 to 161 days. In the convalescent cohort there were six males and four females, among whom were two Hispanic individuals, seven Caucasians, two Asians and one multiracial person. Each participant got two doses of either the Pfizer-BioNTech BNT162b2 vaccine (n=8) or the Moderna mRNA-1273 vaccine (n=2). Culture stimuli were overlapping spike peptide pools from SARS-CoV-2 and from the common cold coronaviruses HCoV-NL63, HCoV-OC43 and HCoV-229E. Post-vaccine blood samples were taken a median of approximately 76 days after the second vaccine dose, with a range of roughly 13 to 250 days. Control cultures received a CEFX viral epitope pool as the positive control, an HIV-1 Nef peptide pool as the negative control, or no peptide.

The germline V gene (reference sequence) sets CDR1 to SEHNR and CDR2 to FQNEAQ. From the cysteine up to the phenylalanine, the CDR3 has a length of 11 residues. The only DNA kept is the CDR3, 33 bases in frame from the first base. In the paper's terms, the time point label means: late sampling 161 to 241 days after vaccination in a few convalescent patients. In the paper's terms, the treatment or condition label means: roughly ten-day PBMC culture with coronavirus spike peptide pools or control peptides (ViraFEST assay). To expand antigen-specific T cells with peptide pools and then pick out the expanded clonotypes through TCR sequencing, the study relied on the ViraFEST assay. The positive SARS-CoV-2 PCR tests of the convalescent patients were dated from March to December 2020, before the Alpha, Beta and Delta variants emerged in the United States. Approximately 2.1 million PBMCs per well were cultured in IMDM with approximately 5.2% human AB serum and around 10 IU/ml IL-2, plus 10 ug/ml peptide pools. Half of the culture medium was replaced with fresh IL-2-containing medium on days 3 and 7. Once the cells had been in culture for around 10 days, the EasySep CD4+ T cell isolation kit was used to isolate CD4+ T cells by negative selection. PBMCs were separated from whole blood using Ficoll-Paque Plus gradient centrifugation and then either used fresh or cryopreserved at -140C. Culture conditions were generally each tested in triplicate wells.

Overall study outcomes, separate from this receptor: Of the vaccine-specific clones in convalescent patients, 304 of 307, or nearly all, reacted only to SARS-CoV-2 spike and did not cross-react with common cold coronaviruses. Relatively few convalescent patients were included in the study, and early timepoints after natural infection were not analyzed. The median count of SARS-CoV-2-reactive clonotypes went up from around 20 after infection to a few dozen after vaccination, although the change was not significant. Among the post-vaccine SARS-CoV-2-reactive clones in convalescent patients, a median 86.3% showed up only after vaccination, which suggests vaccine-specific priming.

With regard to this clonotype: It lacks a known antigen. Sequence at one end of the junction differs from germline and may be a read error.

Library prep was done by PCR. DNA from cultured CD4+ T cells was subjected to TCR sequencing with the Oncomine TCR Beta short-read assay at the Johns Hopkins FTIC core. The QIAamp micro DNA kit was used to extract genomic DNA from the cultured CD4+ T cells. Oncomine TCR Beta libraries from cultured CD4+ T cells were pooled with unique dual indexes and sequenced on an Illumina iSeq 100. The source study handled its data this way. Non-productive sequences were removed, and CDR3s that did not start with C, did not end with F or W, or were shorter than 7 amino acids were discarded. Antigen-specific clonotypes were identified with the MANAFEST web application by comparing peptide-stimulated wells with reference and other culture wells. For a clone to be called positive, the clone needed an FDR below 0.05, an odds ratio above 5, and a productive frequency above 0.1% in at least two of three replicate wells. A clonotype counted as cross-reactive if it showed significant expansion both in the SARS-CoV-2 spike wells and in at least one common cold coronavirus spike condition. Using R version 3.6.1, CDR3 homology was evaluated through Levenshtein distances (stringdist) along with unrooted phylogenetic trees (ape). The raw public reads went through TCRdb reprocessing: fastp at Q25, MiXCR clone calling, in-frame beta chains kept. CDR3 protein sequences are deduplicated, and each keeps its most common genes and DNA. The V and J calls and clone size come from TCRdb's table, not from the authors' own analysis. This sample comprises some 21,000 distinct CDR3 sequences, about 46% of them detected only once. The ten largest make up less than 15% of the sample.

Recombination linked TRBV7-9 to TRBJ2-7; the D gene is possibly TRBD2, with 6 bases matching. The sample in question was CD4+ T cells from blood, cultured in vitro, obtained about 7 months after SARS-CoV-2 vaccination. The sequence was obtained from a human donor who had recovered from COVID-19. In nucleotides, the sequence is TGTGCCAGCAGCTTAGGAGGGACTCCAAACTTC. It translates to CASSLGGTPNF.